This T cell receptor beta chain comes out of a study of beta chain features in type 1 diabetes. Turning to the study itself: The samples had roughly 110 million sorted cells examined in all.

Every bit of the isolated RNA underwent reverse transcription, so sequencing read expressed TCRB transcripts. Some clones are missing from TCRdb's copy, which holds only in-frame ones; the method was immunoSEQ multiplex PCR. The sample consists of around 56,000 clones, 52% of them appearing once. A remark on this clone: The antigen remains unidentified.

This CDR3 spans 11 amino acids. Germline V gene sequence: CDR1 SQVTM, CDR2 ANQGSEA. The V end lost 4 bases, the J end lost 5 bases, and 5 bases lay between the germline ends. Study outcomes and limitations: Among patients with Type 1 diabetes, TCRB CDR3s were moderately but significantly shorter in every one of the four CD4+ subsets.

The sequence derives from a woman in her thirties or forties with type 1 diabetes. The chain uses TRBV29-1 and TRBJ2-2, with unresolved D. The sequenced sample was Tregs from blood. The CDR3 loop is CSVVGTGELFF. In nucleotides, the CDR3 is TGCAGCGTTGTCGGGACCGGGGAGCTGTTTTTT.